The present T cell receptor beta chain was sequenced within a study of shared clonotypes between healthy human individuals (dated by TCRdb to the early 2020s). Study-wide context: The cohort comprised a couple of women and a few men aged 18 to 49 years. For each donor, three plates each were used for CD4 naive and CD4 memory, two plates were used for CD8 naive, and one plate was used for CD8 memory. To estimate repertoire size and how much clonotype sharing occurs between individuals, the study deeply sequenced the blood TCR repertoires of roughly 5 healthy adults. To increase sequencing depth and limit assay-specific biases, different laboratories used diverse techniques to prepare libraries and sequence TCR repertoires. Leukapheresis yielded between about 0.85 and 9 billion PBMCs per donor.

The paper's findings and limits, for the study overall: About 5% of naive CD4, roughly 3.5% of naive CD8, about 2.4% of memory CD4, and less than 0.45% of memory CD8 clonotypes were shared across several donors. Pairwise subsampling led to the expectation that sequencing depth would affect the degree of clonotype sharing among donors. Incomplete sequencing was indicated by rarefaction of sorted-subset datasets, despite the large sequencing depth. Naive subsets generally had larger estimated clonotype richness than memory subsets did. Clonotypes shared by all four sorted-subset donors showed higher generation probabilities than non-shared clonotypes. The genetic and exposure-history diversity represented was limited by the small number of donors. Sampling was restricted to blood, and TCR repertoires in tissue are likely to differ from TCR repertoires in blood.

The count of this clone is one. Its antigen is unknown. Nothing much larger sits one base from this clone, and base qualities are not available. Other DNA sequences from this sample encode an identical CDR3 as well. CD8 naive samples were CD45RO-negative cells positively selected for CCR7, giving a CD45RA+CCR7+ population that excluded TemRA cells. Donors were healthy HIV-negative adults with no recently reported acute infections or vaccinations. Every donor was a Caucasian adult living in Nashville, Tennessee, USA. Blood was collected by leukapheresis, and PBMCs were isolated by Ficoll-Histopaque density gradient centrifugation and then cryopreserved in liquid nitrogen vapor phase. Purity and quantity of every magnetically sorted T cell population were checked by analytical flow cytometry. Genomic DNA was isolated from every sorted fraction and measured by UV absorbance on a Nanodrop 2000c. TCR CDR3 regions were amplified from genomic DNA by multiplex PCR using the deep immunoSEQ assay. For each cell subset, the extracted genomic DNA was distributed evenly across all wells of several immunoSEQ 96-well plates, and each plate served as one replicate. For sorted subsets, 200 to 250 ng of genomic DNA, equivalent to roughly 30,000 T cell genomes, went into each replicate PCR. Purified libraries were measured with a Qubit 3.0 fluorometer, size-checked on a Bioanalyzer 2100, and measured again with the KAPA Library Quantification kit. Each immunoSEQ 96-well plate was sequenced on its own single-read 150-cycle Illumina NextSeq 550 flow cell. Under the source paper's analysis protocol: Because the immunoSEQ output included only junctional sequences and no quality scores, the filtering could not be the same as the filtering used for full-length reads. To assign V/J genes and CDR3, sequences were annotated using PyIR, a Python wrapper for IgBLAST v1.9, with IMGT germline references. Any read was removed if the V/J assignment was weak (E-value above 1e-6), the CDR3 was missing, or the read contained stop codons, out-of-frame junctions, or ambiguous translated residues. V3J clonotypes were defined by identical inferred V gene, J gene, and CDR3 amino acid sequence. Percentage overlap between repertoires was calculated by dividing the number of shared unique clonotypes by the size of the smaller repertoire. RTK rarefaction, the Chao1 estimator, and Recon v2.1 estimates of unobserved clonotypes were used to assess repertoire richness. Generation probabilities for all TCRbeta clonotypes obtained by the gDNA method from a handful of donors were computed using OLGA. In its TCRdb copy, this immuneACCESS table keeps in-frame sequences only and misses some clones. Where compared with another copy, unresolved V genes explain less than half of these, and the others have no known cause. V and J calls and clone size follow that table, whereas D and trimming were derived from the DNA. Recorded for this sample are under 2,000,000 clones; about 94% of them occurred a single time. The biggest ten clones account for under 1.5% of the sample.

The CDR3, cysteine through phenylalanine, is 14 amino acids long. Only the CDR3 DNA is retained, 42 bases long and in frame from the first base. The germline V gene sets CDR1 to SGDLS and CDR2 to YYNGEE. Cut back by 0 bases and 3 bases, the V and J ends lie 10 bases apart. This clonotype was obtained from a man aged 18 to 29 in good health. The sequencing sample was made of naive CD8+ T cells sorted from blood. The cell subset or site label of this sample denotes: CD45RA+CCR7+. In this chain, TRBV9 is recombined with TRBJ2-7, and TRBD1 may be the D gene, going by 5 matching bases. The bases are TGTGCCAGCAGCGTAGCAGGGTATGGCTACGAGCAGTACTTC. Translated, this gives CASSVAGYGYEQYF.